Following are 17 T cell receptor beta chains from one sample sequenced in a study of molecular identifiers for immune sequencing clone quantification. Via MiXCR, TCRdb re-called the PCR reads, giving one row per CDR3 protein. This table has 490,000 or so distinct CDR3 sequences, around 23% appearing once. The material sequenced was naive CD8+ T cells from blood, with Jurkat cell RNA spiked in. Subset noted: FACS-sorted CD8+CD4-CCR7+CD45RA+ naive T cells. The receptor source for this set is a human donor in good health. Some libraries in this study had Jurkat cell RNA spiked in.

This clonotype was seen more than once but under ten times. V is TRBV12-3 or TRBV12-4 and J is TRBJ2-1; D gene ambiguous. The germline V and J ends were trimmed by 8 bases and 4 bases, with 12 bases remaining between them. This CDR3 has 13 residues. This chain's CDR3 is CASVFINYNEQFF. DNA of the CDR3: TGTGCCAGCGTGTTCATCAATTACAATGAGCAGTTCTTC.

A remark on this clonotype: Just one base apart from a much larger clone, this may be a read error. This chain links TRBV28 with TRBJ1-1; possible D gene TRBD1, 6 bases. V lost 3 bases to trimming and J lost 4 bases, with 9 bases between them. Germline V lookup: CDR1 MDHEN, CDR2 SYDVKM. The length of the CDR3 is 13 residues. As DNA, the CDR3 is TGTGCCAGCAGTTTTCGCAGGGGCACTGAAGCTTTCTTT. This translates into CASSFRRGTEAFF.

As regards this clonotype: The conserved closing phenylalanine or tryptophan is absent in this CDR3, likely reflecting a read error. J is TRBJ2-7 and V is TRBV7-6; 9 bases map to TRBD2. Germline assignment: CDR1 SGHVS and CDR2 FNYEAQ. The CDR3 is 15 residues long. J lost 4 bases, V lost 5 bases, and 9 bases had no gene match. The CDR3 bases are TGTGCCAGCAGCCCCCAAATAGCGGGAGCGTACGAGCAGTACTCC. This sequence encodes CASSPQIAGAYEQYS.

The V and J genes are TRBV7-9 and TRBJ2-7; D is uncertain. CDR3 length: 14 amino acids. Deletions cut 4 bases from V and 1 base from J, with 11 bases between. CDR1 and CDR2 (germline): SEHNR, FQNEAQ (reference sequence). CDR3 DNA: TGTGCCAGCAGCTATAGCCACACTTCCTACGAGCAGTACTTC. This encodes CASSYSHTSYEQYF.

This rearrangement joins TRBV2 to TRBJ2-4; TRBD2 might be the D (6 bases). CDR1 is SNHLY and CDR2 is FYNNEI in the germline V gene. The V end lost 6 bases, the J end lost 1 base, and 13 bases lay between the germline ends. The CDR3 sequence is 15 residues long. CDR3 in amino acids: CASRTSAGAKNIQYF. The CDR3 DNA reads TGTGCCAGCAGGACTAGTGCAGGGGCCAAAAACATTCAGTACTTC.

This clonotype was seen only a few times. A much bigger clone sits one base away, suggesting this may be a read error. V gene TRBV5-3 combines with J gene TRBJ1-4; D gene ambiguous. TRBV5-3 is designated an ORF whose function remains uncertain. The V end was cut by 8 bases, the J end by 5 bases, with 19 bases between. The CDR3 spans 15 residues. This CDR3 reads CASSTGEGSNEKLFF. CDR3 in DNA: TGTGCCAGCAGCACCGGGGAGGGCAGCAATGAAAAACTGTTTTTT.

A few counts support this clonotype. The chain links TRBV21-1 to TRBJ2-3; the table's TRBD1 call for D was not verified on the DNA. TRBV21-1 is termed a pseudogene. The CDR3 consists of 15 residues. The CDR3 sequence: CASGDRSTSTDTQYF. DNA for the CDR3: TGTGCCAGCGGGGACAGGTCGACTAGCACAGATACGCAGTATTTT.

As to this clonotype: A much more abundant neighbour one base away suggests this may be a read error. The chain uses TRBV7-9 and TRBJ1-3; D not certain. This CDR3 contains 19 residues. From germline, CDR1 is SEHNR and CDR2 FQNEAQ (reference sequence). The CDR3 sequence is CASSLARVEEAPSGTTIYF. The CDR3 region has the DNA TGTGCCAGCAGCTTAGCTAGGGTGGAAGAAGCCCCGTCTGGAACCACCATATATTTT.

V gene TRBV2 combines with J gene TRBJ2-7; 8 nucleotides agree with TRBD2. The trim removed 7 bases at V and 3 bases at J, leaving 5 bases unmatched. Germline CDR1 and CDR2: SNHLY and FYNNEI. The CDR3 has 13 amino acids. The CDR3 protein is CASNAGGLYEQYF. The CDR3 bases are TGTGCCAGCAACGCGGGAGGCCTCTACGAGCAGTACTTC. Combining the CDR3 with reference TRBV2 and TRBJ2-7 gives the whole variable domain EPEVTQTPSHQVTQMGQEVILRCVPISNHLYFYWYRQILGQKVEFLVSFYNNEISEKSEIFDDQFSVERPDGSNFTLKIRSTKLEDSAMYFCASNAGGLYEQYFGPGTRLTVT.

This clonotype has more than one count but fewer than ten. A much larger clone lies one base from this, so it may be a read error. The gene calls are TRBV7-2 and TRBJ1-1; weak D call: TRBD1 (6 bases). The CDR3 contains 13 residues. Germline V lookup: CDR1 SGHTA, CDR2 FQGNSA. V was shortened by 1 base and J by 7 bases, with 10 bases between the two germline ends. The CDR3 DNA reads TGTGCCAGCAGCTTAGGAGGGGGAAGTGAAGCTTTCTTT. Its translation: CASSLGGGSEAFF. Supplemented by reference TRBV7-2 and TRBJ1-1, the full variable domain reads GAGVSQSPSNKVTEKGKDVELRCDPISGHTALYWYRQSLGQGLEFLIYFQGNSAPDKSGLPSDRFSAERTGGSVSTLTIQRTQQEDSAVYLCASSLGGGSEAFFGQGTRLTVV.

This clonotype was seen many times. The V call is TRBV7-2, the J call TRBJ2-7; 8 positions agree with TRBD2. The length of the CDR3 is 13 residues. The germline V gene encodes CDR1 SGHTA and CDR2 FQGNSA. V lost 7 bases to trimming and J lost 5 bases; unmatched junction nucleotides: 7. The CDR3 bases are TGTGCCAGCACCGGGGGGGGCCTTGACGAGCAGTACTTC. Protein: CASTGGGLDEQYF.

This clonotype was picked up many times. The J gene is TRBJ2-4, the V gene TRBV5-1; D may be TRBD2 (6 bases). V gave up 0 bases and J gave up 1 base, with 8 bases separating them. The CDR3 is made up of 15 amino acids. The germline V gene has CDR1 SGHRS and CDR2 YFSETQ. The CDR3 loop is CASSLGGIAKNIQYF. CDR3 sequence (DNA): TGCGCCAGCAGCTTGGGCGGGATTGCCAAAAACATTCAGTACTTC.

In its sample, this clonotype was seen a few times. The CDR3 DNA sequence: TGTGCCAGCAGCCAACCGACAGGGCTCGGCACAGATACGCAGTATTTT. This codes for CASSQPTGLGTDTQYF. V usage is TRBV7-9 and J usage is TRBJ2-3, with 7 bases identical to TRBD1. Germline V gene data show CDR1 as SEHNR and CDR2 as FQNEAQ (reference sequence). The V gene end was trimmed by 5 bases and the J gene end by 1 base; junction bases not matched to a gene: 9. The CDR3 spans 16 residues. Filled out from reference TRBV7-9 and TRBJ2-3, the complete variable domain reads DTGVSQNPRHKITKRGQNVTFRCDPISEHNRLYWYRQTLGQGPEFLTYFQNEAQLEKSRLLSDRFSAERPKGSFSTLEIQRTEQGDSAMYLCASSQPTGLGTDTQYFGPGTRLTVL.

In its sample, this clonotype was seen many times. This chain uses TRBV20-1 with TRBJ2-7; 10 bases agree with TRBD1. The CDR3 totals 15 residues. Germline V gene data show CDR1 as DFQATT and CDR2 as SNEGSKA (reference sequence). V lost 0 bases to trimming and J lost 5 bases; unmatched junction nucleotides: 7. The CDR3 DNA sequence: TGCAGTGCTAGAGATGTGGGACAGGGGATCGACGAGCAGTACTTC. Protein: CSARDVGQGIDEQYF.

The rearrangement uses TRBV7-9 and TRBJ2-7, with TRBD2 matching over 7 bases. J lost 3 bases, V lost 1 base, and 3 bases had no gene match. Germline loops: CDR1 SEHNR, CDR2 FQNEAQ (reference sequence). The CDR3 runs 14 residues. The CDR3 protein is CASSLDPGGYEQYF. CDR3 bases: TGTGCCAGCAGCTTAGACCCGGGAGGCTACGAGCAGTACTTC.

This clonotype was picked up a small number of times. V usage is TRBV19 and J usage is TRBJ1-3, with 7 bases that match TRBD1. Per germline, CDR1 LNHDA and CDR2 SQIVND (reference sequence). The CDR3 is made up of 15 amino acids. J lost 0 bases, V lost 6 bases, and 5 bases had no gene match. CDR3 residues: CASRAGTVSGNTIYF. The CDR3, as DNA: TGTGCCAGTAGGGCCGGGACAGTCTCTGGAAACACCATATATTTT.

This clonotype occurred many times. The rearrangement joins TRBV7-2 to TRBJ1-5; D gene ambiguous. The CDR3 totals 15 residues. V lost 5 bases and J lost 3, with 14 bases in between. The germline gives CDR1 SGHTA, CDR2 FQGNSA. CDR3 nucleotides: TGTGCCAGCAGCCCCCAGTGGGGAAACAATCAGCCCCAGCATTTT. Translating gives CASSPQWGNNQPQHF.